The next 28 T cell receptor beta chains were all read from a single sample in a study of blood T cell repertoires in COVID-19. The data were produced by immunoSEQ multiplex PCR, yet TCRdb's version contains in-frame clones alone and is incomplete. The top ten clones hold about 12% of a sample with about 130,000 clones, 84% of them seen once. The material sequenced was peripheral blood. The source of these receptors is a woman in her sixties or seventies with acute or convalescent COVID-19.

The chain uses TRBV5-6 and TRBJ1-2, with 8 bases matching TRBD1. CDR1 and CDR2 from the germline V gene are SGHDT and YYEEEE. This CDR3 has 14 residues. The V gene end was trimmed by 1 base and the J gene end by 7 bases; junction bases not matched to a gene: 6. CDR3: CASSLWAGGSGYTF. CDR3 sequence (DNA): TGTGCCAGCAGCTTGTGGGCAGGGGGCTCTGGCTACACCTTC.

The V gene is TRBV18, the J gene TRBJ1-5; TRBD1 matches 7 bases. The germline V gene encodes CDR1 KGHSH and CDR2 LQKENI. The CDR3 consists of 14 residues. V trimming: 6 bases; J trimming: 4 bases; junction bases outside the gene matches: 6. CDR3 sequence reads: CASSPGQRNQPQHF. CDR3 nucleotide sequence: TGTGCCAGCTCTCCGGGACAGCGAAATCAGCCCCAGCATTTT.

The V call is TRBV3-1 (or the pseudogene TRBV3-2), the J call TRBJ1-6; D not certain. The CDR3 has 13 amino acids. V was shortened by 3 bases and J by 9 bases, with 9 bases between the two germline ends. The germline gives CDR1 LGHDT, CDR2 YNNKEL (reference sequence). DNA for the CDR3: TGTGCCAGCAGCCAGGCGGCGAGTTCACCCCTCCACTTT. It translates to CASSQAASSPLHF.

V gene TRBV29-1 combines with J gene TRBJ1-1; 9 bases agree with TRBD1. There are 14 residues in the CDR3. V shed 7 bases, J shed 6 bases, and the junction held 12 bases outside the gene matches. Per germline, CDR1 SQVTM and CDR2 ANQGSEA. The CDR3: CSAQSDRGESEAFF. The CDR3 DNA sequence: TGCAGCGCTCAATCGGACAGGGGTGAATCTGAAGCTTTCTTT.

The V call is TRBV27, the J call TRBJ2-7; tentatively, D is TRBD1 (6 bases). CDR3 length: 13 amino acids. Trimming shortened V by 6 bases and J by 6 bases, and 15 bases separated the two germline ends. CDR1 is MNHEY and CDR2 is SMNVEV in the germline V gene (reference sequence). In DNA, the CDR3 is TGTGCCAGCAGCACAACAGGGATCGGCGAGCAGTACGTC. Translation: CASSTTGIGEQYV.

V usage is TRBV13 and J usage is TRBJ1-1; D unresolved. V lost 3 bases and J 3 bases, leaving 8 bases between the germline ends. Germline V gives CDR1 PRHDT, CDR2 FYEKMQ (reference sequence). The CDR3 sequence is 13 residues long. The CDR3 loop reads CASSFVRDTEAFF. CDR3 nucleotide sequence: TGTGCCAGCAGCTTCGTACGGGACACTGAAGCTTTCTTT.

About this clone: At one end the junction does not follow the germline gene, possibly because of a read error. V usage is TRBV6-5 and J usage is TRBJ1-2, with unresolved D. Germline CDR1 MNHEY, CDR2 SVGAGI. The CDR3 extends over 11 amino acids. The CDR3 protein is CASSYYRTISF. In DNA form, the CDR3 reads TGTGCCAGCAGTTATTATCGGACTATTTCGTTC.

The J gene is TRBJ1-2, the V gene TRBV25-1, with a possible D match to TRBD1 (5 bases). The CDR3 is 14 residues long. The V and J ends lost 4 bases and 12 bases respectively, with 21 bases between them. In germline, CDR1 is MGHDK, CDR2 SYGVNS. CDR3 coding DNA: TGTGCCAGCAGTGGGGATGATTGGGGCGCATACCACACCTTC. Translated, it gives CASSGDDWGAYHTF.

CDR3 nucleotide sequence: TGTGCCAGCACGCTACAGGGGCGACAAGCTAATCAGCCCCAGCATTTT. The encoded protein is CASTLQGRQANQPQHF. The rearrangement links TRBV19 to TRBJ1-5; 7 bases are shared with TRBD1. This CDR3 comprises 16 residues. Looked up from germline, CDR1 is LNHDA and CDR2 is SQIVND (reference sequence). The V and J ends lost 9 bases and 4 bases, in that order; junction bases with no gene match: 15.

This chain uses TRBV18 with TRBJ1-1; TRBD1 aligns across 8 bases. In germline, CDR1 is KGHSH, CDR2 LQKENI. The CDR3 runs to 17 residues. Unmatched junction bases numbered 13, after V lost 3 bases and J lost 4 bases. The CDR3, as DNA: TGTGCCAGCTCACCGATACAAACGACAGGGGTTGGCACTGAAGCTTTCTTT. Its translation: CASSPIQTTGVGTEAFF.

The rearrangement uses TRBV6-5 and TRBJ1-3; 8 positions match TRBD1. The CDR3 is 13 amino acids. Losses at the gene ends were 7 bases for V and 4 bases for J; bases not matched to a gene: 3. Germline V gives CDR1 MNHEY, CDR2 SVGAGI. The CDR3 DNA is TGTGCCAGCAAAACAGGGGGGGGAAACACCATATATTTT. Translated, it gives CASKTGGGNTIYF.

In nucleotides, the CDR3 is TGTGCCAGCAGCTTAGTTACAGAGATTAACTATGGCTACACCTTC. Translating gives CASSLVTEINYGYTF. The rearrangement links TRBV11-2 to TRBJ1-2; unclear D gene. The CDR3 length is 15 residues. Trimming took 1 base from V and 1 from J, leaving 10 bases between them. The V gene's germline CDR1 is SGHAT and CDR2 FQNNGV.

The V call is TRBV6-5, the J call TRBJ1-1; D unresolved. Trimming stripped 8 bases from V and 5 bases from J, with 15 bases between. This CDR3 comprises 13 residues. Per germline, CDR1 MNHEY and CDR2 SVGAGI. CDR3: CASEEGGRTEAFF. The CDR3 DNA follows: TGTGCCAGCGAAGAGGGAGGGAGGACTGAAGCTTTCTTT.

The chain employs TRBV19 and TRBJ2-2; D not resolved. The CDR3 totals 13 residues. V was shortened by 7 bases and J by 5 bases, with 11 bases between the two germline ends. Germline CDR1 reads LNHDA; CDR2 reads SQIVND (reference sequence). The CDR3 loop reads CASKYSSTGELFF. The CDR3 DNA follows: TGTGCCAGTAAATACAGTTCAACCGGGGAGCTGTTTTTT.

The chain joins TRBV5-5 to TRBJ1-6; 7 bases are a match to TRBD1. Germline trimming cut 3 bases from V and 10 bases from J; bases unmatched to any gene: 7. The CDR3 runs 14 residues. From germline, CDR1 is SGHKS and CDR2 YYEKEE (reference sequence). CDR3 loop: CASSSRDSVSPLHF. The CDR3 DNA reads TGTGCCAGCAGCTCCCGGGACAGTGTCTCACCCCTCCACTTT.

V usage is TRBV10-2 and J usage is TRBJ2-3, with D possibly being TRBD2 (5 bases). This CDR3 comprises 17 residues. The ends were cut back, 8 bases at V and 0 bases at J, with 21 bases in the middle. Germline loops: CDR1 WSHSY, CDR2 SAAADI. CDR3 sequence reads: CASGLGSIMGSTDTQYF. CDR3 coding DNA: TGCGCCAGCGGACTCGGGTCTATTATGGGTAGCACAGATACGCAGTATTTT.

The chain carries TRBV6-1 and TRBJ2-2; weak D call: TRBD2 (6 bases). Trimming stripped 2 bases from V and 4 bases from J, with 11 bases between. The CDR3 contains 15 residues. Germline CDR1 is MNHNS and CDR2 is SASEGT. The CDR3 nucleotides read TGTGCCAGCAGTGAACAAGGGCGGGGCACCGGGGAGCTGTTTTTT. It translates to CASSEQGRGTGELFF.

The V and J genes are TRBV30 and TRBJ1-2, with TRBD1 identical over 7 bases. The CDR3 runs to 12 residues. Trimming at V came to 3 bases and at J to 8 bases, leaving 6 bases not matched to a gene. The V gene's germline CDR1 is GTSNPN and CDR2 SVGIG (reference sequence). The CDR3 DNA is TGTGCCTGGAGGGAGGGGGCGAAGGGCTACACCTTC. This encodes CAWREGAKGYTF.

The rearrangement uses TRBV30 and TRBJ2-5; D is perhaps TRBD2 (5 bases). CDR3 length: 15 amino acids. Germline CDR1 and CDR2: GTSNPN and SVGIG (reference sequence). Trimming removed 0 bases from V and 5 bases from J, with 16 bases in between. CDR3 in amino acids: CAWSVSTRWRETQYF. CDR3 nucleotides: TGTGCCTGGAGTGTATCCACTCGATGGAGGGAGACCCAGTACTTC.

The chain joins TRBV18 to TRBJ2-1; tentative D call: TRBD2 (5 bases). The CDR3 has 14 amino acids. Germline values: CDR1 KGHSH, CDR2 LQKENI. Trimming cost V 5 bases and J 4 bases, with 12 bases left between them. The CDR3 DNA sequence: TGTGCCAGCTCAAGGACTGATCGTTACAATGAGCAGTTCTTC. Amino acids: CASSRTDRYNEQFF.

This chain connects TRBV19 to TRBJ1-1; unclear D gene. Trimming removed 7 bases from V and 1 base from J, with 4 bases in between. This CDR3 has 11 residues. Looked up from germline, CDR1 is LNHDA and CDR2 is SQIVND (reference sequence). This CDR3 reads CASIKNTEAFF. CDR3 sequence (DNA): TGTGCCAGTATTAAGAACACTGAAGCTTTCTTT.

Only one count was recorded for this clone. This chain uses TRBV27 with TRBJ1-2, with a possible D match to TRBD1 (6 bases). The germline gives CDR1 MNHEY, CDR2 SMNVEV (reference sequence). This CDR3 has 13 residues. Trimming stripped 2 bases from V and 6 bases from J, with 10 bases between. As DNA, the CDR3 is TGTGCCAGCAGTTTAAATGGGGGCAATGGCTACACCTTC. It codes for CASSLNGGNGYTF.

The chain has TRBV5-8 and TRBJ1-4; a possible D gene is TRBD1 (5 bases). This CDR3 spans 14 amino acids. V lost 2 bases and J lost 8, with 13 bases in between. Germline assignment: CDR1 SGHTS and CDR2 YDEGEE. CDR3 sequence: CASSFGQGNEKLFF. The DNA of the CDR3 is TGTGCCAGCAGCTTCGGGCAGGGCAACGAAAAACTGTTTTTT.

This sequence joins TRBV19 and TRBJ1-1, with 7 positions matching TRBD1. With V trimmed by 7 bases and J by 3 bases, 8 bases remained unmatched. CDR3 length equals 14 residues. Germline-derived CDR1 and CDR2 are LNHDA and SQIVND (reference sequence). The CDR3 DNA is TGTGCCAGTAAGGGGGCTGGTCACTACACTGAAGCTTTCTTT. Translated, it gives CASKGAGHYTEAFF.

The J gene is TRBJ1-6, the V gene TRBV3-1 (or the pseudogene TRBV3-2), with D uncertain. CDR3 length equals 14 residues. V was pared by 2 bases and J by 4 bases, with 6 bases between. The germline gives CDR1 LGHDT, CDR2 YNNKEL (reference sequence). CDR3 nucleotides: TGTGCCAGCAGCCAAAAGAGATATAATTCACCCCTCCACTTT. This sequence encodes CASSQKRYNSPLHF.

This chain joins TRBV2 and TRBJ1-1, with D possibly TRBD1 on 6 matching bases. V was trimmed by 8 bases and J by 1 base, leaving 14 bases between them. This CDR3 region has 14 residues. Germline lookup yields CDR1 SNHLY and CDR2 FYNNEI. In nucleotides, the CDR3 is TGTGCCAGCGGACGACAGGAAAGGAACACTGAAGCTTTCTTT. The encoded protein is CASGRQERNTEAFF.

Here the CDR3 reads CASSQLRETQYF. The CDR3 region has the DNA TGTGCCAGCAGCCAACTCCGAGAGACCCAGTACTTC. The rearrangement links TRBV3-1 (or the pseudogene TRBV3-2) to TRBJ2-5; D not resolved. Deletions cut 2 bases from V and 4 bases from J, with 5 bases between. Germline CDR1 and CDR2: LGHDT and YNNKEL (reference sequence). CDR3 length equals 12 residues.

The V gene is TRBV11-2, the J gene TRBJ1-2; D is perhaps TRBD1 (6 bases). The germline CDR1 and CDR2 sequences are SGHAT and FQNNGV. V lost 1 base and J 2 bases, leaving 11 bases between the germline ends. The CDR3 is 15 amino acids. In nucleotides, the CDR3 is TGTGCCAGCAGCTTAGTGGGGGCCTCGAACTATGGCTACACCTTC. Residues: CASSLVGASNYGYTF.